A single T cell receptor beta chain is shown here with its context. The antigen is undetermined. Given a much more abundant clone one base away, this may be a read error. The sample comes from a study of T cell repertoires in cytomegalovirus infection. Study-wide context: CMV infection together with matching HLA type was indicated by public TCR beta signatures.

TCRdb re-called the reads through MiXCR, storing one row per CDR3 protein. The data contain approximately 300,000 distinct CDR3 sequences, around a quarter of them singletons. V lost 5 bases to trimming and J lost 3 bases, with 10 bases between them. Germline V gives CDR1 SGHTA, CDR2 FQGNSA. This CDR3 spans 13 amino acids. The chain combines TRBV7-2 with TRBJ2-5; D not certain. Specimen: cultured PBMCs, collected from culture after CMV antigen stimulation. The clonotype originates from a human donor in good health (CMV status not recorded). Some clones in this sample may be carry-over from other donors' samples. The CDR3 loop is CASSLSVEETQYF. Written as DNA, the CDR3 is TGTGCCAGCAGCCTCTCCGTGGAAGAGACCCAGTACTTC.